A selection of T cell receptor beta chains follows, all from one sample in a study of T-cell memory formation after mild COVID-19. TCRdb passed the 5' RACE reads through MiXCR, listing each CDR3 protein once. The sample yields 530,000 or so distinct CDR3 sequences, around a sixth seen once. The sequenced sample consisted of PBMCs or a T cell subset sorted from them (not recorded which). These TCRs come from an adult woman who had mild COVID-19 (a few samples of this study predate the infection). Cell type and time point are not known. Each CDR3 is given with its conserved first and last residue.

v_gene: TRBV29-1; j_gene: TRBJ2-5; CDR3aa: CSVGLAGGQETQYF
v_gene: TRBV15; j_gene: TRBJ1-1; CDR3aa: CATSRGSGAMNTEAFF
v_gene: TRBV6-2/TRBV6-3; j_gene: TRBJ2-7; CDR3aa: CASSNPAQTLYEQYF
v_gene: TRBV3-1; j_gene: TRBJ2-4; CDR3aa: CASSPTGTQKNIQYF
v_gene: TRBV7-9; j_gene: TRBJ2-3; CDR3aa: CASSPVADTQYF
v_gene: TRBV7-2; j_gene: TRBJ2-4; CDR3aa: CASSPDTKNIQYF
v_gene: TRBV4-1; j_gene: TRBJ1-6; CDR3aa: CASSQLQGSPLHF
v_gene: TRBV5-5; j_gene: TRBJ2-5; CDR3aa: CASSLGAGTFETQYF
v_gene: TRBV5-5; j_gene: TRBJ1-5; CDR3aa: CASSPGGDTSNQPQHF
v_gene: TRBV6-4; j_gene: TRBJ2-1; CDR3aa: CASSDSGGTNEQFF
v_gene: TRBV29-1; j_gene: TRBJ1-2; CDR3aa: CSVVPGETYGYTF
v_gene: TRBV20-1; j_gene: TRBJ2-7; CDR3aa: CSARNLQGPSRDEQYF
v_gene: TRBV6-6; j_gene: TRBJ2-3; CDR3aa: CATGKQGTTDTQYF
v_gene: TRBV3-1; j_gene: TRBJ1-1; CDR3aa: CASSYGGKVVTEAFF
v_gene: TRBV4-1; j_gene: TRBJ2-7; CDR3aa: CASSRGPTEEQYF
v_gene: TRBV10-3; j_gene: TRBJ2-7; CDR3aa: CAISRDRGTGEQYF
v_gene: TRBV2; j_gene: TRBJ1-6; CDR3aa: CASTPGANSPLHF
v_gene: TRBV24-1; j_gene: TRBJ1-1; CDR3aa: CATSDGVMNTEAFF
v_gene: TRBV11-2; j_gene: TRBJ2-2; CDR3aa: CASRPGLNTGELFF
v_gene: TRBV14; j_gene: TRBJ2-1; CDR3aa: CASSQWVEQFF
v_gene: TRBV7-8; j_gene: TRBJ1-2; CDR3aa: CASSTGQGGGYTF
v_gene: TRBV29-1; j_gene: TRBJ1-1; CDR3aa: CSVGLRPNTEAFF
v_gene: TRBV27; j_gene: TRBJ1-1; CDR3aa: CASSGSRFEAFF
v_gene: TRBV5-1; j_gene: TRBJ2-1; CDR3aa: CASSFSGQGNNEQFF
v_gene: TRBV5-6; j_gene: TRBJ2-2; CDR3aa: CASSLGRVGSSGELFF
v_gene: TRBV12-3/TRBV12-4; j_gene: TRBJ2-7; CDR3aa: CASSRGHPYEQYF
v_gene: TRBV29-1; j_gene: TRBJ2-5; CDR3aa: CSATIGAETQYF
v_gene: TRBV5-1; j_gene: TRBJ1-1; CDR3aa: CASSIGQGGGTESFF
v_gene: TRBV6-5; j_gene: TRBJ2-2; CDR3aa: CASSYLENTGELFF
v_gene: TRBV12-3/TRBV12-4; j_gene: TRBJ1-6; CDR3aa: CASSWRQGNSNNSPLHF
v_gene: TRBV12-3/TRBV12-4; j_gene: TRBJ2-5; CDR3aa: CASTPGDKQETQYF
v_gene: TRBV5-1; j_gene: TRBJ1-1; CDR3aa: CASSAGQSRNTEAFF
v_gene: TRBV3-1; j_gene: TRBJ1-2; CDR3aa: CASSPRAGPPAGYTF
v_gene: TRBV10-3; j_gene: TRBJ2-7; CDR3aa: CAISEPGGGLSPYEQYF
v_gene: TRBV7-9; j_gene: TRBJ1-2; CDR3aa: CASSLEGTATYGYTF
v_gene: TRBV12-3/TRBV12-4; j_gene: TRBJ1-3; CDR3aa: CASSLVLPRGAHSGNTIYF
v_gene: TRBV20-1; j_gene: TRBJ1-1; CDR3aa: CSARLDRLNTEAFF
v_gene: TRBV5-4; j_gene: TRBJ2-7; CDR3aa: CASSHDREQYF
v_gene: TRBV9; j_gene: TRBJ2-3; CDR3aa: CASSVRDTTDTQYF
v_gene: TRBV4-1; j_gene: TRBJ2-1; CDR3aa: CASSLVPGRANEQFF
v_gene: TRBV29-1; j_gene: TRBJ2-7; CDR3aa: CSVELAGAYEQYF
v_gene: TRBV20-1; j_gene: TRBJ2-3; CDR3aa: CSALPLREVSDTQYF
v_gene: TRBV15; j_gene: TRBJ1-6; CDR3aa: CATSSWTGENSPLHF
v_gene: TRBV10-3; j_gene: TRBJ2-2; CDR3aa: CAIRGYAGRTGELFF
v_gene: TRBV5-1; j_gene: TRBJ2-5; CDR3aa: CASSPSDGGATGETQYF